This T cell receptor beta chain derives from a study of blood T cell repertoires in COVID-19. Study at large: Samples representing acute and convalescent COVID-19 were sourced from the United States, Italy and Spain. T cells, B-cell-depleted T cells, or PBMCs provided the cDNA or gDNA that served as material.

Germline lookup yields CDR1 MGHRA and CDR2 YSYEKL. Deletions cut 1 base from V and 4 bases from J, with 8 bases between. CDR3 length: 14 amino acids. Original processing notes: Cell counts per sample came from amplifying reference gene primers. The repertoire was sequenced with immunoSEQ multiplex PCR; TCRdb's copy has only in-frame clones and lacks some. That table gives V, J and clone size, and the DNA gave D and trimming. The table records approximately 120,000 clones, around 81% of them present only once. Sequences were obtained from peripheral blood. This receptor was taken from a man under 40 with COVID-19, enrolled during active disease. J is TRBJ1-5 and V is TRBV4-1; D possibly corresponds to TRBD1 (5 bases). The CDR3: CASSQGQSNQPQHF. Written as DNA, the CDR3 is TGCGCCAGCAGCCAAGGACAGAGTAATCAGCCCCAGCATTTT.